This passage covers 15 T cell receptor beta chains from one sample sequenced in a study of blood T cell repertoires in COVID-19 (dated by TCRdb to the early 2020s). To prepare the library, the immunoSEQ multiplex PCR assay was applied. The source is immuneACCESS, and TCRdb retained only in-frame sequences with V and J called. Part of the clones is not carried over; for the studies checked, unresolved V genes explain less than half of this, and the remainder is unexplained. The sample has a few hundred thousand clones on record, about 85% of them singletons. 0.7% to 1% of the sample rests with the top ten. The sequencing input was peripheral blood. These receptors were obtained from a human donor with COVID-19, enrolled during active disease. The donor label of this sample is uncertain.

This chain connects TRBV29-1 to TRBJ1-1; D unclear. The V end was cut by 7 bases, the J end by 3 bases, with 9 bases between. Germline V gene lookup returns CDR1 SQVTM and CDR2 ANQGSEA. The length of the CDR3 is 11 residues. CDR3: CSGLDHTEAFF. CDR3 DNA: TGCAGCGGGCTCGATCACACTGAAGCTTTCTTT.

This clone occurred a few times. The chain employs TRBV9 and TRBJ2-7, with TRBD2 as a possible D gene (5 bases). Germline loops: CDR1 SGDLS, CDR2 YYNGEE. V lost 0 bases to trimming and J lost 3 bases, with 10 bases between them. The CDR3 totals 14 residues. CDR3 in DNA: TGTGCCAGCAGCGTAGATGAGGGAGACTACGAGCAGTACTTC. Encoded protein: CASSVDEGDYEQYF.

In its sample, this clone was seen once. Within the sample, other DNA sequences also encode this same CDR3. The chain joins TRBV5-4 to TRBJ2-7; 9 nucleotides match TRBD1. The J segment lost 1 base and the V segment lost 3 bases, leaving 2 bases of the junction unmatched. The CDR3 has 14 amino acids. From germline, CDR1 is SGHNT and CDR2 YYREEE (reference sequence). The CDR3 bases are TGTGCCAGCAGCTCGGGACAGGGTTCCTACGAGCAGTACTTC. Amino acid sequence: CASSSGQGSYEQYF. Complete variable domain (other parts from reference TRBV5-4 and TRBJ2-7): ETGVTQSPTHLIKTRGQQVTLRCSSQSGHNTVSWYQQALGQGPQFIFQYYREEENGRGNFPPRFSGLQFPNYSSELNVNALELDDSALYLCASSSGQGSYEQYFGPGTRLTVT.

The J gene is TRBJ2-3, the V gene TRBV11-2, with TRBD2 as a possible D gene (5 bases). V lost 8 bases and J 5 bases, leaving 11 bases between the germline ends. In germline, CDR1 is SGHAT, CDR2 FQNNGV. The CDR3 runs 12 residues. CDR3 nucleotides: TGTGCCAGCCGTAGCGAGGTAGATACGCAGTATTTT. The encoded protein is CASRSEVDTQYF.

The CDR3 loop is CASSLPLGERGTEAFF. CDR3 sequence (DNA): TGTGCCAGCAGCCTTCCCCTGGGTGAACGGGGGACTGAAGCTTTCTTT. The chain employs TRBV28 and TRBJ1-1, with D perhaps TRBD1 (5 bases). V was clipped by 6 bases and J by 5 bases, with 22 bases between them. Per the germline V gene, CDR1 is MDHEN and CDR2 is SYDVKM. The CDR3 has 16 amino acids.

In its sample, this clone was seen once. The chain carries TRBV6-2 or TRBV6-3 and TRBJ2-1; 8 positions agree with TRBD1. Germline V lookup: CDR1 MNHEY, CDR2 SVGEGT. With 0 bases clipped from V and 5 bases from J, the junction kept 6 bases outside the gene matches. The CDR3 runs 16 residues. The CDR3 sequence is CASSYSIGQGNNEQFF. CDR3 bases: TGTGCCAGCAGTTACTCGATTGGACAGGGTAACAATGAGCAGTTCTTC.

V usage is TRBV5-5 and J usage is TRBJ1-3, with a tentative D call TRBD1 (6 bases). The V end was cut by 4 bases, the J end by 2 bases, with 13 bases between. This CDR3 is 15 amino acids long. CDR1 and CDR2 from the germline V gene are SGHKS and YYEKEE (reference sequence). CDR3 DNA sequence: TGTGCCAGCAGCCTGACCACAGGGACTGGAAACACCATATATTTT. Protein product: CASSLTTGTGNTIYF.

This clone was detected a few times. DNA for the CDR3: TGTGCCTGGAGTTCTGATCCGACATCCGCGCGGAGGGCTTTCTTT. Its protein product is CAWSSDPTSARRAFF. The chain has TRBV30 and TRBJ1-1, with D hard to call. CDR1 is GTSNPN, CDR2 SVGIG, per germline (reference sequence). V was clipped by 2 bases and J by 11 bases, with 24 bases between them. The CDR3 is made up of 15 amino acids.

This sequence joins TRBV10-2 and TRBJ1-2; D ambiguous. V lost 8 bases and J 8 bases, leaving 15 bases between the germline ends. The CDR3 spans 12 residues. Per germline, CDR1 WSHSY and CDR2 SAAADI. The CDR3 DNA sequence: TGCGCCAGCCGAAGGGAGATAGAGGGCTACACCTTC. Translation: CASRREIEGYTF.

The V gene is TRBV5-5, the J gene TRBJ2-5; D unclear. The CDR3 has 14 residues. Germline V CDR1 and CDR2: SGHKS, YYEKEE (reference sequence). V was trimmed by 4 bases and J by 2 bases, leaving 12 bases between them. The CDR3 DNA reads TGTGCCAGCAGCCCTAGGCCCGAACAAGAGACCCAGTACTTC. This encodes CASSPRPEQETQYF.

The chain carries TRBV28 and TRBJ2-1; TRBD2 is a possible D gene (5 bases). The CDR3 contains 15 residues. Deletions cut 5 bases from V and 2 bases from J, with 13 bases between. The germline V gene has CDR1 MDHEN and CDR2 SYDVKM. DNA of the CDR3: TGTGCCAGCAGTAGGAGGCCTAGGGCCTACAATGAGCAGTTCTTC. Protein: CASSRRPRAYNEQFF. Full variable domain (outside the CDR3, taken from reference TRBV28 and TRBJ2-1): DVKVTQSSRYLVKRTGEKVFLECVQDMDHENMFWYRQDPGLGLRLIYFSYDVKMKEKGDIPEGYSVSREKKERFSLILESASTNQTSMYLCASSRRPRAYNEQFFGPGTRLTVL.

The chain combines TRBV5-1 with TRBJ1-1, with 8 nucleotides matching TRBD1. Germline trimming cut 0 bases from V and 1 base from J; bases unmatched to any gene: 8. The CDR3 contains 17 residues. Germline loops: CDR1 SGHRS, CDR2 YFSETQ. CDR3 region: CASSLDVLGTGNTEAFF. In nucleotides, the CDR3 is TGCGCCAGCAGCTTGGATGTTTTGGGGACAGGGAACACTGAAGCTTTCTTT.

This rearrangement joins TRBV28 to TRBJ1-5; D is possibly TRBD1 (5 bases). In germline, CDR1 is MDHEN, CDR2 SYDVKM. This CDR3 contains 15 residues. V was trimmed by 7 bases and J by 6 bases, leaving 19 bases between them. The CDR3 DNA is TGTGCCAGCATCAATTCTCAGGGTGGAGCTCAGCCCCAGCATTTT. This translates into CASINSQGGAQPQHF.

This chain uses TRBV28 with TRBJ1-1; no firm D call. The germline V gene encodes CDR1 MDHEN and CDR2 SYDVKM. Trimming removed 8 bases from V and 4 bases from J, with 11 bases in between. This CDR3 is 12 amino acids long. CDR3 sequence: CASERGSTEAFF. Here the CDR3 DNA reads TGTGCCAGCGAGAGAGGTAGCACTGAAGCTTTCTTT.

The chain recombines TRBV6-6 with TRBJ1-4, with D perhaps matching TRBD1 (6 bases). This CDR3 comprises 14 residues. The V gene's germline CDR1 is MNHNY and CDR2 SVGAGI (reference sequence). V lost 7 bases and J 8 bases, leaving 17 bases between the germline ends. CDR3: CASNNGGGEEKLFF. The CDR3 DNA sequence: TGTGCCAGCAACAACGGGGGGGGCGAAGAAAAACTGTTTTTT.